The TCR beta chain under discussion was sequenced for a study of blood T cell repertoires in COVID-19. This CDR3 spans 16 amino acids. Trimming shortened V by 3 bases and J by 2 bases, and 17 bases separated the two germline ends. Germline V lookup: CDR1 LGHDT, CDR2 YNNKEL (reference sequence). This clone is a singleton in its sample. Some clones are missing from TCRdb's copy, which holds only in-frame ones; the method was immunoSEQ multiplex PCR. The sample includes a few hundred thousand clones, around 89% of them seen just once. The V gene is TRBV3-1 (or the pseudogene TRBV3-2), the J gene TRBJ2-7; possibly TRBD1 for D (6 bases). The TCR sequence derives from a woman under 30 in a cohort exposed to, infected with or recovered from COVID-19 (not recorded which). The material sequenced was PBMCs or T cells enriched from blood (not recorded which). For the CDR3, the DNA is TGTGCCAGCAGCCAGAAGGACTGGGGGCCCACCTACGAGCAGTACTTC. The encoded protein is CASSQKDWGPTYEQYF.